This T cell receptor beta chain was obtained from a study of shared clonotypes between healthy human individuals. Assay: immunoSEQ multiplex PCR; the TCRdb copy retains only in-frame clones and omits some. The data show 1,500,000 or so clones, roughly 96% seen once. The CDR3 is 13 amino acids. CDR1 is MNHNS and CDR2 is SASEGT in the germline V gene. V was clipped by 7 bases and J by 3 bases; unmatched bases: 6. The source of this sequence is a man aged 25 to 40 in good health. This rearrangement joins TRBV6-1 to TRBJ2-7, with 7 bases aligning to TRBD1. Sequenced input: naive CD4+ T cells sorted from blood. Described subset: CD45RA+ positively selected. CDR3 DNA sequence: TGTGCCAGCAAAGGACAGGAGAACTACGAGCAGTACTTC. It encodes CASKGQENYEQYF.